This T cell receptor (beta chain) originates from a study of T cell responses to AZD1222 COVID-19 vaccine. Notes on this clone: Its antigen is as yet unknown.

The V end was cut by 3 bases, the J end by 4 bases, with 18 bases between. The CDR3 is 15 amino acids. The germline gives CDR1 GTSNPN, CDR2 SVGIG (reference sequence). General study points: AZD1222 recipients seropositive at baseline numbered only 5 or 6. Two AZD1222 doses significantly raised spike-specific TCR breadth and depth over controls. Only after the peak T cell response were repertoires sampled.

The assay was immunoSEQ multiplex PCR, and TCRdb's table has in-frame clones only and misses some. Here the sample spans around 130,000 clones, 87% being singletons. The chain has TRBV30 and TRBJ1-2, with TRBD1 as a possible D gene (5 bases). The sequence was collected from an adult in good health. This material consisted of peripheral blood, taken on day 0 of AZD1222 vaccination. The CDR3 is CAWRGGTGSFYGYTF. As DNA, the CDR3 is TGTGCCTGGAGAGGAGGGACGGGATCATTCTATGGCTACACCTTC.